The 25 T cell receptor beta chains reported below all come from one sample, sequenced in a study of OX40 agonist ivuxolimab in advanced cancers. Here immunoSEQ multiplex PCR was the method, and the copy in TCRdb shows in-frame clones only, minus some. The sample lists roughly 80,000 clones, around 80% seen once, with 1.5% to 2% in the top ten. Sequenced here: CD4+ or CD8+ T cells sorted from blood, sampled in a trial of the OX40 agonist ivuxolimab. These TCRs come from an adult with an advanced solid tumor such as melanoma, head and neck, liver or kidney cancer.

The rearrangement links TRBV13 to TRBJ2-2; a possible D gene is TRBD1 (6 bases). V lost 5 bases to trimming and J lost 3 bases, with 16 bases between them. The CDR3 contains 16 residues. Germline values: CDR1 PRHDT, CDR2 FYEKMQ (reference sequence). As DNA, the CDR3 is TGTGCCAGCAGCCTTCGGCGTAAGGGGGACACCGGGGAGCTGTTTTTT. This translates into CASSLRRKGDTGELFF.

The CDR3 loop is CASSLPLAGDHPGELFF. The CDR3 DNA reads TGTGCCAGCAGCTTACCCCTAGCGGGGGATCACCCCGGGGAGCTGTTTTTT. V and J are TRBV5-8 and TRBJ2-2; 10 nucleotides line up with TRBD2. The CDR3 spans 17 residues. With V trimmed by 2 bases and J by 6 bases, 10 bases remained unmatched. Germline V gene sequence: CDR1 SGHTS, CDR2 YDEGEE.

This clone was picked up a small number of times. V gene TRBV28 combines with J gene TRBJ1-2, with 9 nucleotides matching TRBD1. CDR1 and CDR2 from the germline V gene are MDHEN and SYDVKM. V lost 5 bases, J lost 8 bases, and 3 bases stayed unmatched. The CDR3 spans 12 residues. The CDR3: CASSRDREGYTF. CDR3 DNA: TGTGCCAGCAGTCGGGACAGGGAAGGCTACACCTTC.

Here the CDR3 reads CAWSVSLAGGDSPLHF. The CDR3, as DNA: TGTGCCTGGAGTGTTTCGCTTGCAGGGGGTGATTCACCCCTCCACTTT. The V and J genes are TRBV30 and TRBJ1-6; 7 bases align to TRBD1. Germline loops: CDR1 GTSNPN, CDR2 SVGIG (reference sequence). The junction had 10 bases not matched to a gene; V was cut back by 0 bases and J by 8 bases. This CDR3 contains 16 residues.

The CDR3 is CASSGYRGFDTGELFF. In DNA form, the CDR3 reads TGTGCCAGCAGCGGTTACAGGGGATTTGACACCGGGGAGCTGTTTTTT. J is TRBJ2-2 and V is TRBV9; 7 bases match TRBD1. The ends lost 3 bases at V and 3 bases at J; junction bases unmatched: 8. Germline V gene sequence: CDR1 SGDLS, CDR2 YYNGEE. CDR3 size: 16 residues.

The chain joins TRBV6-1 to TRBJ2-1, with TRBD2 matching over 11 bases. The CDR3 contains 14 residues. Trimming took 6 bases from V and 10 from J; bases not matched to a gene: 8. Germline V gene data show CDR1 as MNHNS and CDR2 as SASEGT. Written as DNA, the CDR3 is TGTGCCAGCAGCTATAGCGGGGGGGCCTGGGAGCAGTTCTTC. Amino acid sequence: CASSYSGGAWEQFF.

V is TRBV6-1 and J is TRBJ1-5; no firm D call. This CDR3 is built from 13 residues. Germline CDR1 MNHNS, CDR2 SASEGT. Trimming cost V 4 bases and J 7 bases, with 11 bases left between them. The CDR3 here is CASSGIGSQPQHF. The CDR3 DNA is TGTGCCAGCAGTGGCATAGGGAGCCAGCCCCAGCATTTT.

This clone was seen only a few times. V is TRBV9 and J is TRBJ2-1, with TRBD2 identical over 9 bases. Germline V gene lookup returns CDR1 SGDLS and CDR2 YYNGEE. The length of the CDR3 is 16 residues. The V segment lost 0 bases and the J segment 1 base; nucleotides outside the gene matches: 2. The CDR3 bases are TGTGCCAGCAGCGTAGGACTAGCGGATTCCTACAATGAGCAGTTCTTC. It specifies CASSVGLADSYNEQFF.

The rearrangement joins TRBV19 to TRBJ2-5, with 9 bases fitting TRBD2. The germline gives CDR1 LNHDA, CDR2 SQIVND (reference sequence). The junction had 6 bases not matched to a gene; V was cut back by 9 bases and J by 4 bases. This CDR3 spans 13 amino acids. This CDR3 is CASAGGPGETQYF. The DNA of the CDR3 is TGTGCCAGCGCGGGGGGGCCGGGAGAGACCCAGTACTTC.

The chain employs TRBV10-3 and TRBJ1-1; D not resolved. The CDR3 sequence is 12 residues long. Germline loops: CDR1 ENHRY, CDR2 SYGVKD. V lost 2 bases and J lost 1, with 2 bases in between. The CDR3 sequence: CAISEGNTEAFF. In nucleotides, the CDR3 is TGTGCCATCAGTGAGGGGAACACTGAAGCTTTCTTT.

CDR3: CASSQAGWTEAFF. CDR3 sequence (DNA): TGCGCCAGCAGCCAGGCAGGGTGGACTGAAGCTTTCTTT. The genes are TRBV5-1 and TRBJ1-1; maybe TRBD1 (5 bases). This CDR3 region has 13 residues. Deletions cut 4 bases from V and 5 bases from J, with 12 bases between. CDR1 SGHRS and CDR2 YFSETQ come from the germline V gene.

The chain combines TRBV6-1 with TRBJ2-7; possibly TRBD1 for D (6 bases). V was shortened by 6 bases and J by 1 base, with 16 bases between the two germline ends. CDR1 and CDR2 (germline): MNHNS, SASEGT. The CDR3 covers 15 residues. CDR3: CASSKEAGESYEQYF. The CDR3 DNA sequence: TGTGCCAGCAGCAAAGAGGCAGGGGAGTCCTACGAGCAGTACTTC.

The rearrangement joins TRBV29-1 to TRBJ2-2; 8 bases map to TRBD1. The CDR3 is 13 amino acids. Germline V gene data show CDR1 as SQVTM and CDR2 as ANQGSEA. With 4 bases clipped from V and 6 bases from J, the junction kept 4 bases outside the gene matches. The CDR3 region has the DNA TGCAGCGTTGTCACAGGGGGTGCCGGGGAGCTGTTTTTT. Translating gives CSVVTGGAGELFF.

The rearrangement uses TRBV6-1 and TRBJ1-2; TRBD1 aligns across 9 bases. V lost 4 bases, J lost 8 bases, and 14 bases stayed unmatched. There are 16 residues in the CDR3. CDR1 and CDR2 from the germline V gene are MNHNS and SASEGT. CDR3 DNA: TGTGCCAGCAGTGGACTAGGTTACAGGGGGCTCGGGGGCTACACCTTC. It is translated as CASSGLGYRGLGGYTF.

The V and J genes are TRBV9 and TRBJ1-1; no firm D call. Germline V CDR1 and CDR2: SGDLS, YYNGEE. The CDR3 contains 15 residues. With 0 bases removed from V and 4 bases from J, the gap between germline ends came to 13 bases. CDR3 in amino acids: CASSVEVVGSTEAFF. The CDR3 nucleotides read TGTGCCAGCAGCGTAGAAGTGGTAGGGAGCACTGAAGCTTTCTTT.

Comment on this clone: Germline and junction disagree at one end, which may indicate a read error. The gene calls are TRBV4-1 and TRBJ2-3; TRBD2 aligns across 10 bases. The CDR3 is made up of 16 amino acids. CDR1 and CDR2 from the germline V gene are MGHRA and YSYEKL. The CDR3 DNA sequence: TGCGCCAGCAGCCAAGTAGGAGGGAATAGCGGGGGGCTAAGGAATTTT. Its translation: CASSQVGGNSGGLRNF.

As concerns this clone: Other DNA sequences in the same sample also yield this CDR3. The V call is TRBV9, the J call TRBJ1-6; no definite D call. There are 13 residues in the CDR3. Trimming shortened V by 0 bases and J by 7 bases, and 5 bases separated the two germline ends. From germline, CDR1 is SGDLS and CDR2 YYNGEE. Written as DNA, the CDR3 is TGTGCCAGCAGCGTAGATTACAATTCACCCCTCCACTTT. The encoded protein is CASSVDYNSPLHF.

This clone occurred a few times. V is TRBV7-3 and J is TRBJ2-3, with a tentative D call TRBD1 (6 bases). CDR1 and CDR2 from the germline V gene are SGHTA and FQGTGA. CDR3 length equals 13 residues. The V end lost 5 bases, the J end lost 4 bases, and 10 bases lay between the germline ends. The CDR3 DNA sequence: TGTGCCAGCAGCCTACAGGGATCAGATACGCAGTATTTT. It is translated as CASSLQGSDTQYF.

This rearrangement joins TRBV16 to TRBJ2-1; 9 bases match TRBD2. This CDR3 spans 17 amino acids. V lost 0 bases, J lost 5 bases, and 8 bases stayed unmatched. From germline, CDR1 is KGHSY and CDR2 FQNENV. CDR3 DNA sequence: TGTGCCAGCAGCCAATCGGCGGGACTAGCTACCAACAATGAGCAGTTCTTC. Its translation is CASSQSAGLATNNEQFF.

V is TRBV11-2 and J is TRBJ2-4; the D call may be TRBD1 or TRBD2 (6 bases each). The V and J ends lost 3 bases and 6 bases respectively, with 12 bases between them. The CDR3 has 14 amino acids. Germline-derived CDR1 and CDR2 are SGHAT and FQNNGV. This CDR3 is CASSFTGAGNIQYF. CDR3 DNA: TGTGCCAGCAGCTTTACGGGGGCCGGAAACATTCAGTACTTC.

The chain links TRBV7-3 to TRBJ1-1, with 7 bases lining up with TRBD1. With 5 bases clipped from V and 1 base from J, the junction kept 7 bases outside the gene matches. Per germline, CDR1 SGHTA and CDR2 FQGTGA. There are 15 residues in the CDR3. This CDR3 reads CASSPGQAPNTEAFF. The DNA for the CDR3 is TGTGCCAGCAGCCCTGGACAGGCCCCGAACACTGAAGCTTTCTTT.

The CDR3 coding sequence is TGCAGCGTTGAAGGCATTACCGGACTAGCGGGGGTGGATACGCAGTATTTT. This translates into CSVEGITGLAGVDTQYF. The chain joins TRBV29-1 to TRBJ2-3, with TRBD2 identical over 13 bases. The CDR3 runs 17 residues. Germline V gene sequence: CDR1 SQVTM, CDR2 ANQGSEA. V was clipped by 1 base and J by 6 bases; unmatched bases: 10.

This chain connects TRBV5-4 to TRBJ1-1; possibly TRBD1 for D (6 bases). V lost 4 bases and J lost 1, with 17 bases in between. CDR1 is SGHNT, CDR2 YYREEE, per germline (reference sequence). The CDR3 has 16 amino acids. CDR3 protein: CASSPPGQLKNTEAFF. CDR3 bases: TGTGCCAGCAGCCCACCTGGACAGCTAAAGAACACTGAAGCTTTCTTT.

The chain recombines TRBV6-5 with TRBJ1-6; a weak D match, TRBD1 (6 bases). CDR1 is MNHEY and CDR2 is SVGAGI in the germline V gene. The CDR3 runs 16 residues. The V end was cut by 2 bases, the J end by 7 bases, with 15 bases between. The CDR3 nucleotides read TGTGCCAGCAGTTACGAGGGGAGGGGGTTGAATTCACCCCTCCACTTT. This sequence encodes CASSYEGRGLNSPLHF.

In its sample, this clone was seen a few times. CDR3 sequence (DNA): TGTGCCAGCAGCCGGGACAGGCAGGGCTACACCTTC. Its translation is CASSRDRQGYTF. The chain joins TRBV7-2 to TRBJ1-2; 8 bases fit TRBD1. CDR1 and CDR2 (germline): SGHTA, FQGNSA. V trimming: 5 bases; J trimming: 8 bases; junction bases outside the gene matches: 4. This CDR3 has 12 residues.